The 6 T cell receptor beta chains reported below all come from one sample, sequenced in a study of quantifying T cell responses using KT2 cells. The overall study: RNA was reverse transcribed with TCR alpha and beta constant-region primers.

Each cDNA got a UMI-containing oligo ligated at its 3' end. First-round PCR used 3 to 4 cycles and beta primers RC1.1 and RC1.2 covering TRBC1 and TRBC2. Each CDR3 protein gets one entry after TCRdb re-called the UMI-ligation and nested PCR reads with MiXCR. The sample has 40,000 or so distinct CDR3 sequences, about a sixth seen once; the top ten hold around two fifths. The source material was PBMCs spiked with cells of the T cell clone KT2. The receptors come from a human donor.

This clonotype was found many times. The genes are TRBV6-1 and TRBJ2-5; 10 positions match TRBD2. The CDR3 extends over 15 amino acids. The V and J ends lost 3 bases and 4 bases, in that order; junction bases with no gene match: 5. Germline lookup yields CDR1 MNHNS and CDR2 SASEGT. The CDR3 DNA reads as TGTGCCAGCAGTGATGTCAGCGGGGGGGCAGAGACCCAGTACTTC. Amino acids: CASSDVSGGAETQYF.

The CDR3 here is CASRQGDSPLHF. The CDR3 DNA reads as TGTGCCAGCAGGCAAGGTGATTCACCCCTCCACTTT. The V call is TRBV25-1, the J call TRBJ1-6; unclear D gene. V lost 6 bases and J 8 bases, leaving 8 bases between the germline ends. Germline V lookup: CDR1 MGHDK, CDR2 SYGVNS. The CDR3 loop spans 12 amino acids.

In this sample, this clonotype turned up a few times. The chain carries TRBV20-1 and TRBJ2-7, with a tentative D call TRBD2 (6 bases). The V gene lost 1 base and the J gene lost 2 bases, with 15 bases spanning the gap. CDR3 size: 15 residues. The germline V gene encodes CDR1 DFQATT and CDR2 SNEGSKA (reference sequence). This CDR3 reads CSARVGRDSTYEQYF. The DNA for the CDR3 is TGCAGTGCTAGAGTTGGTAGGGACTCCACCTACGAGCAGTACTTC.

V gene TRBV6-5 combines with J gene TRBJ1-1; D may be TRBD1 (6 bases). CDR1 is MNHEY and CDR2 is SVGAGI in the germline V gene. Trimming removed 0 bases at V and 5 bases at J, with 22 bases between. The CDR3 covers 18 residues. In DNA form, the CDR3 reads TGTGCCAGCAGTTACTCGACTTGGAGGGGGGGCTTGGGGACTGAAGCTTTCTTT. The encoded protein is CASSYSTWRGGLGTEAFF.

This clonotype has just a few counts. The J gene is TRBJ2-3, the V gene TRBV4-2; 10 positions match TRBD2. Germline CDR1 LGHNA, CDR2 YNFKEQ. V trimming: 3 bases; J trimming: 3 bases; junction bases outside the gene matches: 3. The CDR3 covers 15 residues. The CDR3 coding sequence is TGTGCCAGCAGCCATAGCGGGAGGTGGACAGATACGCAGTATTTT. It codes for CASSHSGRWTDTQYF.

The gene calls are TRBV5-1 and TRBJ1-1; possibly TRBD1 for D (6 bases). Trimming took off 0 bases at V and 7 bases at J, with 13 bases between the two ends. CDR1 SGHRS and CDR2 YFSETQ come from the germline V gene. This CDR3 spans 14 amino acids. For the CDR3, the DNA is TGCGCCAGCAGCTTGGACGACAGGATTAATGAAGCTTTCTTT. Its protein is CASSLDDRINEAFF.